Below, 6 T cell receptor beta chains from the same sample are listed, as sequenced in a study of blood T cell repertoires in COVID-19. Libraries were prepared by immunoSEQ multiplex PCR; TCRdb keeps only in-frame clonotypes and omits some of them. The table includes a few hundred thousand clones, about nine tenths detected once. The material sequenced was PBMCs or T cells enriched from blood (not recorded which). The receptor set was obtained from a woman in her 30s who had been exposed to COVID-19.

The chain combines TRBV19 with TRBJ2-7; 12 nucleotides agree with TRBD1. The CDR3 has 15 residues. In germline, CDR1 is LNHDA, CDR2 SQIVND (reference sequence). Trimming took 3 bases from V and 7 from J; bases not matched to a gene: 7. This CDR3 is CASSIPGQGAREQYF. In DNA form, the CDR3 reads TGTGCCAGTAGTATTCCGGGACAGGGGGCGCGAGAGCAGTACTTC. Variable domain in full (rest from reference TRBV19 and TRBJ2-7): DGGITQSPKYLFRKEGQNVTLSCEQNLNHDAMYWYRQDPGQGLRLIYYSQIVNDFQKGDIAEGYSVSREKKESFPLTVTSAQKNPTAFYLCASSIPGQGAREQYFGPGTRLTVT.

V is TRBV27 and J is TRBJ1-1, with a tentative D call TRBD1 (5 bases). V was cut by 6 bases and J by 0 bases, with 11 bases left in between. The V gene's germline CDR1 is MNHEY and CDR2 SMNVEV (reference sequence). This CDR3 contains 14 residues. CDR3 sequence (DNA): TGTGCCAGCAGACTACAGGATATGAACACTGAAGCTTTCTTT. Translating gives CASRLQDMNTEAFF.

Details on this clone: Other DNA sequences of this sample code for an identical CDR3. The rearrangement joins TRBV5-1 to TRBJ2-3; 9 bases map to TRBD1. The CDR3 sequence is 15 residues long. CDR1 is SGHRS and CDR2 is YFSETQ in the germline V gene. V trimming: 4 bases; J trimming: 1 base; junction bases outside the gene matches: 4. This chain's CDR3 is CASSPRDRGTDTQYF. CDR3 nucleotide sequence: TGCGCCAGCAGCCCTCGGGACAGGGGCACAGATACGCAGTATTTT.

The chain recombines TRBV2 with TRBJ2-2, with TRBD1 as a possible D gene (7 bases). Germline V gives CDR1 SNHLY, CDR2 FYNNEI. V was clipped by 4 bases and J by 6 bases, with 15 bases between them. CDR3 size: 15 residues. The CDR3 DNA reads TGTGCCAGCAGTGTTGGGCAGGGGGGATCCGGGGAGCTGTTTTTT. It is translated as CASSVGQGGSGELFF.

DNA of the CDR3: TGCGCCAGGACAGGGACCCATGAGCAGTTCTTC. Encoded protein: CARTGTHEQFF. The chain is built from TRBV10-1 and TRBJ2-1, with 7 nucleotides matching TRBD1. This CDR3 is built from 11 residues. V shed 9 bases and J 8 bases; nucleotides not matched to a gene: 4. The germline V gene has CDR1 WNHNN and CDR2 SYGVQD (reference sequence).

This chain connects TRBV9 to TRBJ2-7, with a tentative D call TRBD2 (8 bases). Trimming took off 5 bases at V and 0 bases at J, with 30 bases between the two ends. This CDR3 comprises 20 residues. Germline CDR1 SGDLS, CDR2 YYNGEE. CDR3 residues: CASSTKGRGLTSGSSYEQYF. CDR3 in DNA: TGTGCCAGCAGTACTAAGGGAAGGGGGCTCACTAGCGGAAGCTCCTACGAGCAGTACTTC.